Listed here are 28 T cell receptor beta chains from one sample, sequenced in a study of blood T cells in healthy people across ages. The second PCR ran about 6 to 12 cycles with a sample-barcoded 5' primer and J-beta primers. Each CDR3 protein is one row after TCRdb ran MiXCR on the 5' RACE reads. The data show approximately 1,100,000 distinct CDR3 sequences, with around 43% seen just once and approximately 17% held by the top ten. Sequenced sample: blood. These receptors originate from a woman aged 55-70 years in good health.

This clonotype showed up many times. The chain recombines TRBV3-1 with TRBJ1-5, with a weak D call TRBD1 (5 bases). There are 15 residues in the CDR3. V lost 0 bases and J 3 bases, leaving 9 bases between the germline ends. Germline assignment: CDR1 LGHDT and CDR2 YNNKEL (reference sequence). CDR3 nucleotides: TGTGCCAGCAGCCAAGATACGGGGGACAATCAGCCCCAGCATTTT. Translating gives CASSQDTGDNQPQHF.

The V gene is TRBV20-1, the J gene TRBJ2-7, with 9 bases matching TRBD2. V trimming: 0 bases; J trimming: 7 bases; junction bases outside the gene matches: 16. The CDR3 has 17 amino acids. In germline, CDR1 is DFQATT, CDR2 SNEGSKA (reference sequence). The CDR3 nucleotides are TGCAGTGCTAGAGATCCGCGGGAGGGAGGGTCTGGCAATGAGCAGTACTTC. This sequence encodes CSARDPREGGSGNEQYF.

The V gene is TRBV6-1, the J gene TRBJ2-4; 12 bases agree with TRBD1. Germline V gene data show CDR1 as MNHNS and CDR2 as SASEGT. With V trimmed by 6 bases and J by 1 base, 7 bases remained unmatched. This CDR3 spans 17 amino acids. CDR3 loop: CASSPGTGGFAKNIQYF. The DNA of the CDR3 is TGTGCCAGCAGCCCCGGGACAGGGGGCTTCGCCAAAAACATTCAGTACTTC.

A few counts support this clonotype. This chain connects TRBV5-6 to TRBJ2-1; 8 bases line up with TRBD2. There are 18 residues in the CDR3. Germline trimming cut 3 bases from V and 3 bases from J; bases unmatched to any gene: 14. The germline gives CDR1 SGHDT, CDR2 YYEEEE. This CDR3 reads CASSSHQPGLVFYNEQFF. In nucleotides, the CDR3 is TGTGCCAGCAGCTCACACCAGCCGGGACTAGTCTTCTACAATGAGCAGTTCTTC. Filled out from reference TRBV5-6 and TRBJ2-1, the complete variable domain reads DAGVTQSPTHLIKTRGQQVTLRCSPKSGHDTVSWYQQALGQGPQFIFQYYEEEERQRGNFPDRFSGHQFPNYSSELNVNALLLGDSALYLCASSSHQPGLVFYNEQFFGPGTRLTVL.

J is TRBJ2-2 and V is TRBV6-5, with D possibly called TRBD1 or TRBD2 (7 bases each). The germline CDR1 and CDR2 sequences are MNHEY and SVGAGI. The CDR3 spans 17 residues. Deletions cut 5 bases from V and 9 bases from J, with 25 bases between. CDR3 DNA: TGTGCCAGCAGTCACCCCACAGGGGCCGGGAGGTTCAGGGAGCTGTTTTTT. Protein sequence: CASSHPTGAGRFRELFF.

The CDR3: CASSLSSGGSGSDTQYF. The DNA of the CDR3 is TGTGCCAGCAGCTTATCTAGTGGTGGGAGTGGCTCAGATACGCAGTATTTT. The chain couples TRBV7-9 to TRBJ2-3, with TRBD2 as a possible D gene (5 bases). Germline assignment: CDR1 SEHNR and CDR2 FQNEAQ (reference sequence). V was trimmed by 2 bases and J by 4 bases, leaving 19 bases between them. CDR3 length equals 17 residues.

This clonotype was counted ten times or more. The chain is built from TRBV28 and TRBJ2-7; TRBD1 aligns across 9 bases. Trimming took 10 bases from V and 1 from J; bases not matched to a gene: 14. CDR1 is MDHEN, CDR2 SYDVKM, per germline. This CDR3 spans 16 amino acids. The CDR3 DNA follows: TGTGCCATCAGATCAACCGGGACAGGGATGTCCTACGAGCAGTACTTC. Translation: CAIRSTGTGMSYEQYF.

V gene TRBV6-5 combines with J gene TRBJ1-4; D call uncertain. CDR1 is MNHEY and CDR2 is SVGAGI in the germline V gene. Trimming shortened V by 0 bases and J by 7 bases, and 12 bases separated the two germline ends. The CDR3 is made up of 15 amino acids. The CDR3 here is CASSYSRRESEKLFF. CDR3 coding DNA: TGTGCCAGCAGTTACTCGAGGCGGGAGAGTGAAAAACTGTTTTTT.

The chain joins TRBV5-1 to TRBJ2-3, with D maybe TRBD2 (5 bases). This CDR3 comprises 18 residues. Germline-derived CDR1 and CDR2 are SGHRS and YFSETQ. Trimming removed 0 bases at V and 0 bases at J, with 17 bases between. CDR3 coding DNA: TGCGCCAGCAGCTTGGCAGGAGACTACCTTACTAGCACAGATACGCAGTATTTT. Its protein product is CASSLAGDYLTSTDTQYF.

V gene TRBV6-1 combines with J gene TRBJ2-7; tentative D call: TRBD2 (6 bases). The CDR3 extends over 14 amino acids. Germline CDR1 and CDR2: MNHNS and SASEGT. Between the trimmed V and J ends, which lost 6 bases and 5 bases, there was a span of 17 bases. The DNA for the CDR3 is TGTGCCAGCAGCACTGGGCAGGGCGGGGACGAGCAGTACTTC. Its protein is CASSTGQGGDEQYF.

This chain connects TRBV5-4 to TRBJ1-2; D is perhaps TRBD1 (5 bases). Deletions cut 4 bases from V and 2 bases from J, with 18 bases between. The CDR3 length is 16 residues. The germline gives CDR1 SGHNT, CDR2 YYREEE (reference sequence). CDR3 sequence reads: CASSPGGLGINYGYTF. CDR3 nucleotides: TGTGCCAGCAGCCCCGGGGGGTTGGGGATAAACTATGGCTACACCTTC.

V is TRBV7-9 and J is TRBJ2-7, with D possibly TRBD1 on 5 matching bases. V was trimmed by 5 bases and J by 2 bases, leaving 13 bases between them. The CDR3 length is 14 residues. Germline CDR1 and CDR2: SEHNR and FQNEAQ (reference sequence). In DNA form, the CDR3 reads TGTGCCAGCAGCCAATTCGACAGACCCTACGAGCAGTACTTC. It translates to CASSQFDRPYEQYF.

Only a few counts were recorded for this clonotype. The chain employs TRBV12-3 or TRBV12-4 and TRBJ2-1; 7 nucleotides match TRBD2. CDR3 length: 15 amino acids. The J segment lost 6 bases and the V segment lost 1 base, leaving 6 bases of the junction unmatched. The CDR3 DNA reads as TGTGCCAGCAGTTTAGGTGGGAGGGCCGTCAATGAGCAGTTCTTC. Protein: CASSLGGRAVNEQFF.

V and J are TRBV9 and TRBJ2-5, with 7 bases aligning to TRBD1. Germline lookup yields CDR1 SGDLS and CDR2 YYNGEE. The length of the CDR3 is 13 residues. With 4 bases clipped from V and 4 bases from J, the junction kept 4 bases outside the gene matches. CDR3 sequence (DNA): TGTGCCAGCAGCTTTGGACAGGTAGAGACCCAGTACTTC. Its protein is CASSFGQVETQYF.

The chain uses TRBV12-3 or TRBV12-4 and TRBJ1-1; D is unresolved. CDR3 length equals 12 residues. Trimming stripped 7 bases from V and 2 bases from J, with 8 bases between. CDR3 sequence reads: CASTIGNTEAFF. The CDR3 DNA reads as TGTGCCAGCACCATCGGAAACACTGAAGCTTTCTTT.

This chain uses TRBV11-2 with TRBJ1-1; D unclear. From germline, CDR1 is SGHAT and CDR2 FQNNGV. This CDR3 spans 15 amino acids. The V gene lost 4 bases and the J gene lost 2 bases, with 14 bases spanning the gap. The CDR3 sequence is CASSSLRGLNTEAFF. In DNA, the CDR3 is TGTGCCAGCAGCTCACTCCGAGGCCTAAACACTGAAGCTTTCTTT.

This chain joins TRBV10-3 and TRBJ2-1; 8 bases match TRBD2. Germline V gives CDR1 ENHRY, CDR2 SYGVKD. V lost 4 bases, J lost 0 bases, and 8 bases stayed unmatched. The length of the CDR3 is 17 residues. This CDR3 reads CAISGNGGGPSYNEQFF. CDR3 DNA sequence: TGTGCCATCAGTGGCAACGGGGGGGGGCCCTCCTACAATGAGCAGTTCTTC.

The chain joins TRBV7-9 to TRBJ2-3; D call uncertain. V lost 4 bases and J lost 0, with 14 bases in between. Germline CDR1 is SEHNR and CDR2 is FQNEAQ (reference sequence). This CDR3 comprises 16 residues. The CDR3 region has the DNA TGTGCCAGCAGCTCCAACGATGGGTCTAGCACAGATACGCAGTATTTT. Translation gives CASSSNDGSSTDTQYF.

Regarding this clonotype: One junction end does not reproduce the germline sequence, and a read error may be involved. The chain couples TRBV29-1 to TRBJ1-1; no firm D call. CDR3 length: 11 residues. The germline V gene encodes CDR1 SQVTM and CDR2 ANQGSEA. CDR3 nucleotides: TGCATCGTTGGAAATCCAGGAGAAGCTTTCTTT. Translation: CIVGNPGEAFF.

This clonotype came up a few times. This rearrangement joins TRBV7-2 to TRBJ2-3; perhaps D is TRBD1 or TRBD2 (5 bases each). Germline CDR1 and CDR2: SGHTA and FQGNSA. CDR3 length: 18 amino acids. V was shortened by 2 bases and J by 0 bases, with 18 bases between the two germline ends. The CDR3 nucleotides are TGTGCCAGCAGCTTACCCTGGGATAGGGGCGGGAGCACAGATACGCAGTATTTT. It yields the protein CASSLPWDRGGSTDTQYF.

This clonotype came up a few times. The gene calls are TRBV12-3 or TRBV12-4 and TRBJ2-3; TRBD2 matches at 8 bases. The CDR3 is made up of 19 amino acids. V was pared by 3 bases and J by 1 base, with 15 bases of the junction left unmatched. CDR3 coding DNA: TGTGCCAGCAGTTTGAGCGGGAGCGCCGTCCCATTGGGCACAGATACGCAGTATTTT. This codes for CASSLSGSAVPLGTDTQYF.

The chain recombines TRBV9 with TRBJ2-5, with D hard to call. CDR1 and CDR2 from the germline V gene are SGDLS and YYNGEE. The V end was cut by 4 bases, the J end by 4 bases, with 14 bases between. The CDR3 is 14 amino acids. Here the CDR3 DNA reads TGTGCCAGCAGCATCAGTCAAGCTATAGAGACCCAGTACTTC. This gives the protein CASSISQAIETQYF.

This clonotype was counted between two and nine times. V gene TRBV20-1 combines with J gene TRBJ2-3; D is ambiguous. This CDR3 comprises 12 residues. Per germline, CDR1 DFQATT and CDR2 SNEGSKA (reference sequence). The V end was cut by 6 bases, the J end by 2 bases, with 9 bases between. CDR3 DNA: TGCAGTGCCGTAAGAAACACAGATACGCAGTATTTT. Translating gives CSAVRNTDTQYF.

The rearrangement joins TRBV6-1 to TRBJ2-1, with 9 bases matching TRBD1. Trimming cost V 5 bases and J 3 bases; bases outside gene matches: 14. From germline, CDR1 is MNHNS and CDR2 SASEGT. The CDR3 loop spans 18 amino acids. CDR3 DNA: TGTGCCAGCAGTCGACAGGGGGGTGGTGGGAGCAGCTACAATGAGCAGTTCTTC. Its translation is CASSRQGGGGSSYNEQFF.

This clonotype showed up just a few times. V is TRBV7-2 and J is TRBJ2-1; 8 positions agree with TRBD2. The CDR3 loop spans 13 amino acids. Trimming at V came to 3 bases and at J to 9 bases, leaving 4 bases not matched to a gene. CDR1 and CDR2 from the germline V gene are SGHTA and FQGNSA. The CDR3 DNA is TGTGCCAGCAGCTTTCCAGCGGGAGCTGAGCAGTTCTTC. Amino acid sequence: CASSFPAGAEQFF.

This chain joins TRBV20-1 and TRBJ2-3; D gene ambiguous. V lost 5 bases, J lost 1 base, and 13 bases lay in between. The CDR3 spans 14 residues. CDR1 and CDR2 (germline): DFQATT, SNEGSKA (reference sequence). The CDR3 reads CSALSLSRTDTQYF. DNA of the CDR3: TGCAGTGCTCTTTCCCTGTCCCGCACAGATACGCAGTATTTT.

This clonotype was seen repeatedly, ten times or more. V usage is TRBV9 and J usage is TRBJ2-7; D call uncertain. V was shortened by 4 bases and J by 0 bases, with 14 bases between the two germline ends. The CDR3 runs 15 residues. The germline V gene has CDR1 SGDLS and CDR2 YYNGEE. The CDR3 protein is CASSSPFGSSYEQYF. The CDR3 DNA reads TGTGCCAGCAGCTCCCCCTTTGGCAGCTCCTACGAGCAGTACTTC.

The rearrangement uses TRBV28 and TRBJ1-6; D is unresolved. CDR3 length: 18 amino acids. The germline V and J ends were trimmed by 3 bases and 6 bases, with 21 bases remaining between them. The germline gives CDR1 MDHEN, CDR2 SYDVKM. The CDR3: CASSFPEGVPISNSPLHF. CDR3 sequence (DNA): TGTGCCAGCAGTTTCCCAGAGGGAGTCCCAATTTCTAATTCACCCCTCCACTTT.